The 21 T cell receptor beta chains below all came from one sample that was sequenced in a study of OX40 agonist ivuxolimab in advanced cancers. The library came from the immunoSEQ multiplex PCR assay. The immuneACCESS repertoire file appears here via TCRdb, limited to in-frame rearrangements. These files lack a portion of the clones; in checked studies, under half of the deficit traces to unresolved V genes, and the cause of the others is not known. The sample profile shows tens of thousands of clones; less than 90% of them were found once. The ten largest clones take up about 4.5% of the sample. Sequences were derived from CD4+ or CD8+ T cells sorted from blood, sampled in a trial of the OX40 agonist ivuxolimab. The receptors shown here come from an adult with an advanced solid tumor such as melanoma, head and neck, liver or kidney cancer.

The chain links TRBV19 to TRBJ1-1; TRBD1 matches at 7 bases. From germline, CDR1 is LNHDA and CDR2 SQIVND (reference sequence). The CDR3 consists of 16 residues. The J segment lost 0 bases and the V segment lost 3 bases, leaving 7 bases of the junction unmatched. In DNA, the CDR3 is TGTGCCAGTAGTATCCCCCCGACAGGGATGAACACTGAAGCTTTCTTT. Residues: CASSIPPTGMNTEAFF. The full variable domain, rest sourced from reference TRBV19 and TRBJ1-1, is DGGITQSPKYLFRKEGQNVTLSCEQNLNHDAMYWYRQDPGQGLRLIYYSQIVNDFQKGDIAEGYSVSREKKESFPLTVTSAQKNPTAFYLCASSIPPTGMNTEAFFGQGTRLTVV.

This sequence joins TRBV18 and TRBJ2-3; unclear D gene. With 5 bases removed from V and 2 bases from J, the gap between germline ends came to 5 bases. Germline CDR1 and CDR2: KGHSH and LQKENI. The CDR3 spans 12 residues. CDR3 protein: CASSASTDTQYF. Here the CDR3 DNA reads TGTGCCAGCTCAGCGTCCACAGATACGCAGTATTTT.

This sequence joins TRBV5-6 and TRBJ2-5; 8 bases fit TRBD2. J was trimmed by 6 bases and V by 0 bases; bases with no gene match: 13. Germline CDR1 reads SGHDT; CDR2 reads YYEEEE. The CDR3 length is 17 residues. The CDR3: CASSLVSSGGRMKTQYF. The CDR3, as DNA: TGTGCCAGCAGCTTGGTCTCGTCGGGAGGGAGGATGAAGACCCAGTACTTC.

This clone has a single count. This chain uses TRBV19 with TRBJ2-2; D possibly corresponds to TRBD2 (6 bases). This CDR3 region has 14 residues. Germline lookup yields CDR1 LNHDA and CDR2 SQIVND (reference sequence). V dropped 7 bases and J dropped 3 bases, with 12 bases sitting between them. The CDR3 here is CASMGGRYTGELFF. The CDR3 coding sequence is TGTGCCAGTATGGGGGGAAGATACACCGGGGAGCTGTTTTTT.

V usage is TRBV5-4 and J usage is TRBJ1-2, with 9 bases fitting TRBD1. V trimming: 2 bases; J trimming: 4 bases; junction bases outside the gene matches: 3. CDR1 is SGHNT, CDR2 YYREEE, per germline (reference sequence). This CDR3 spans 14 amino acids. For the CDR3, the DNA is TGTGCCAGCAGCTTACAGGACAGGGGCTATGGCTACACCTTC. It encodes CASSLQDRGYGYTF.

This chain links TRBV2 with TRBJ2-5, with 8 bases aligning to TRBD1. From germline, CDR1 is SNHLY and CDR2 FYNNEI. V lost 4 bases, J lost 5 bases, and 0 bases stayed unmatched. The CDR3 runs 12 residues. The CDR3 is CASSAGGETQYF. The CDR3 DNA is TGTGCCAGCAGTGCAGGGGGCGAGACCCAGTACTTC.

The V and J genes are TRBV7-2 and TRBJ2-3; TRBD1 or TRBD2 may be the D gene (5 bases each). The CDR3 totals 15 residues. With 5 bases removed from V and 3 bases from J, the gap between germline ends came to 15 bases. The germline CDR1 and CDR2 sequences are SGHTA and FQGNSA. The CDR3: CASSRGQGETDTQYF. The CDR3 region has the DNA TGTGCCAGCAGCCGAGGGCAGGGTGAGACAGATACGCAGTATTTT.

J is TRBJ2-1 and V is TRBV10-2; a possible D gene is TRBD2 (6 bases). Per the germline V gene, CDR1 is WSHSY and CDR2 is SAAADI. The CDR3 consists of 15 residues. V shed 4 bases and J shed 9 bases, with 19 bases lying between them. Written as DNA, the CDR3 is TGCGCCAGCAGTGTGGTAGCCGGCCACGGGGGTGAGCAGTTCTTC. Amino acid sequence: CASSVVAGHGGEQFF.

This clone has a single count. The CDR3 is CASRVGQGATGELFF. The CDR3 DNA sequence: TGCGCCAGCAGAGTGGGACAGGGGGCCACCGGGGAGCTGTTTTTT. V and J are TRBV5-1 and TRBJ2-2; 12 bases align to TRBD1. V gave up 5 bases and J gave up 4 bases; unmatched junction bases: 3. The CDR3 extends over 15 amino acids. The germline V gene has CDR1 SGHRS and CDR2 YFSETQ.

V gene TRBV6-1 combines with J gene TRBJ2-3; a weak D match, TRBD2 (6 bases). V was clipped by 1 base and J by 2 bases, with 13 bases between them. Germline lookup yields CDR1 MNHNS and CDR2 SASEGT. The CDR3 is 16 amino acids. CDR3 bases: TGTGCCAGCAGTGAAGGACTAGGGCCCTACACAGATACGCAGTATTTT. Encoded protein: CASSEGLGPYTDTQYF.

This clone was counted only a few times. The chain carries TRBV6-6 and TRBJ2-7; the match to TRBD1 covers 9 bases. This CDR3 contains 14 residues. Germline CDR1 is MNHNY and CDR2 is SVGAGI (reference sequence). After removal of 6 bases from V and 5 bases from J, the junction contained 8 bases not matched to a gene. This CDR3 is CASRSTGGDDEQYF. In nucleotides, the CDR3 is TGTGCCAGCAGATCTACAGGGGGCGACGACGAGCAGTACTTC.

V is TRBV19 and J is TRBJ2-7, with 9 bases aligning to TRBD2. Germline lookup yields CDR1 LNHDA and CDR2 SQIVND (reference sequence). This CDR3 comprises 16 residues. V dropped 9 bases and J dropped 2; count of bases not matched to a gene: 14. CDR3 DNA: TGTGCCAGCCGACCCGGGGCTAGCGGGATACCCTACGAGCAGTACTTC. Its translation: CASRPGASGIPYEQYF.

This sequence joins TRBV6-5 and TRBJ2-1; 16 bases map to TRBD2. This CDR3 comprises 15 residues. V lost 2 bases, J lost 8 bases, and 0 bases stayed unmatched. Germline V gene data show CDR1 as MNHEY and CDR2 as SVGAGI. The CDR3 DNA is TGTGCCAGCAGTTACGGGACTAGCGGGAGGGATGAGCAGTTCTTC. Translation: CASSYGTSGRDEQFF.

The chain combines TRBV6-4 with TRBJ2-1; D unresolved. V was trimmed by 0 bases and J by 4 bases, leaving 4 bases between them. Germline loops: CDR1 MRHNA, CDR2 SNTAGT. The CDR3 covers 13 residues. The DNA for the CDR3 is TGTGCCAGCAGTGACTCGGATTACAATGAGCAGTTCTTC. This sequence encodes CASSDSDYNEQFF.

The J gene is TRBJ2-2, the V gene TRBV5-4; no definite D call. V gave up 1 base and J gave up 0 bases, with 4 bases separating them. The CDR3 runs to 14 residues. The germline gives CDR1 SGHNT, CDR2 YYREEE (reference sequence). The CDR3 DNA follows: TGTGCCAGCAGCTTGTGGTCGAACACCGGGGAGCTGTTTTTT. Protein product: CASSLWSNTGELFF.

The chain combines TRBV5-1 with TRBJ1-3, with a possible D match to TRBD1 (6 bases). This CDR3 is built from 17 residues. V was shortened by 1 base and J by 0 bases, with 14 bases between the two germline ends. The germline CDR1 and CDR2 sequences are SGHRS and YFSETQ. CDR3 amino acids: CASSLSGGQSSGNTIYF. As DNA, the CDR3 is TGCGCCAGCAGCTTGTCCGGCGGACAGAGCTCTGGAAACACCATATATTTT. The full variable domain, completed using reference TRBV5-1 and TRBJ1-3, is KAGVTQTPRYLIKTRGQQVTLSCSPISGHRSVSWYQQTPGQGLQFLFEYFSETQRNKGNFPGRFSGRQFSNSRSEMNVSTLELGDSALYLCASSLSGGQSSGNTIYFGEGSWLTVV.

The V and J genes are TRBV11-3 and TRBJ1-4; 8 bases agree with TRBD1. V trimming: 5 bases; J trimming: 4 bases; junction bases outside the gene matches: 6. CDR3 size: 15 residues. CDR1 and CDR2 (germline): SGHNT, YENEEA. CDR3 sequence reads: CASSPGGQGNEKLFF. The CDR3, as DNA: TGTGCCAGCAGCCCAGGAGGACAGGGTAATGAAAAACTGTTTTTT.

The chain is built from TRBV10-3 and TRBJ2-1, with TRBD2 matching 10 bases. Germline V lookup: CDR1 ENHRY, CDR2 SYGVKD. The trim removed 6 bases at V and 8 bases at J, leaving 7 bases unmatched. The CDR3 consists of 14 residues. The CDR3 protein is CAIRELAGVDEQFF. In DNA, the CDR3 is TGTGCCATCAGAGAGCTAGCGGGAGTCGATGAGCAGTTCTTC.

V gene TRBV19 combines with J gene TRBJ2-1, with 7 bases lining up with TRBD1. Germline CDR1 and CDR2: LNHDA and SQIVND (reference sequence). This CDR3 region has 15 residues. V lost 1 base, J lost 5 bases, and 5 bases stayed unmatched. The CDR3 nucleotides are TGTGCCAGTAGTATAGGTAGGGGGCGCAACAATGAGCAGTTCTTC. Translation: CASSIGRGRNNEQFF.

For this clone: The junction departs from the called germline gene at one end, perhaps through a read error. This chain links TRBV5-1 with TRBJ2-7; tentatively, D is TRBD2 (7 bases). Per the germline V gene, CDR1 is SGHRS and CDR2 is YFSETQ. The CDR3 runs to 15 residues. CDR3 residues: CASSLGGGAQGHGDF. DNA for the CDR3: TGCGCCAGCAGCTTGGGTGGGGGGGCACAGGGACATGGCGACTTC.

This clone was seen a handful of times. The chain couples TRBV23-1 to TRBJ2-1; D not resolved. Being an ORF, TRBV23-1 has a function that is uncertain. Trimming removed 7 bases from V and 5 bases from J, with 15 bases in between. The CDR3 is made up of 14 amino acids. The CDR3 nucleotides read TGCGCCAGCACCCTGGCCCAAATTGACAATGAGCAGTTCTTC. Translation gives CASTLAQIDNEQFF.